The 15 T cell receptor beta chains below were found in one sample sequenced in a study of technical replicates of blood from several donors (dated 2017 in TCRdb). The library came from the immunoSEQ multiplex PCR assay. The immuneACCESS repertoire file appears here via TCRdb, limited to in-frame rearrangements. These files lack a portion of the clones; in checked studies, under half of the deficit traces to unresolved V genes, and the cause of the others is not known. The sample data list tens of thousands of clones, and 93% of these were observed just once. Under 0.3% of the sample belongs to the ten largest clones. The specimen sequenced was T cells isolated from PBMCs. The source of these receptors is a human donor in good health.

This clone was recorded once. The chain carries TRBV6-5 and TRBJ2-7; D is possibly TRBD2 (6 bases). CDR3 length equals 14 residues. Germline lookup yields CDR1 MNHEY and CDR2 SVGAGI. Trimming took off 5 bases at V and 6 bases at J, with 17 bases between the two ends. The CDR3 DNA reads TGTGCCAGCAGTCGGCGGGACGGCTACGCCGAGCAGTACTTC. Protein: CASSRRDGYAEQYF.

Concerning this clone: The same CDR3 is also encoded by other DNA sequences in this sample. V and J are TRBV5-1 and TRBJ2-2; perhaps TRBD2 as D (6 bases). From germline, CDR1 is SGHRS and CDR2 YFSETQ. Trimming cost V 2 bases and J 8 bases, with 16 bases left between them. The CDR3 runs 15 residues. CDR3 DNA sequence: TGCGCCAGCAGCTTAGGGACCGGAGGGACTGGGGAGCTGTTTTTT. It codes for CASSLGTGGTGELFF.

J is TRBJ2-7 and V is TRBV2; 9 positions match TRBD2. With V trimmed by 3 bases and J by 5 bases, 5 bases remained unmatched. From germline, CDR1 is SNHLY and CDR2 FYNNEI. CDR3 length: 14 residues. The CDR3 spells CASSELAGTNEQYF. CDR3 nucleotides: TGTGCCAGCAGTGAGCTAGCGGGGACTAACGAGCAGTACTTC. Combining the CDR3 with reference TRBV2 and TRBJ2-7 gives the whole variable domain EPEVTQTPSHQVTQMGQEVILRCVPISNHLYFYWYRQILGQKVEFLVSFYNNEISEKSEIFDDQFSVERPDGSNFTLKIRSTKLEDSAMYFCASSELAGTNEQYFGPGTRLTVT.

This sequence joins TRBV29-1 and TRBJ2-7; 7 nucleotides line up with TRBD2. V lost 4 bases, J lost 6 bases, and 9 bases stayed unmatched. CDR1 is SQVTM and CDR2 is ANQGSEA in the germline V gene. The CDR3 covers 13 residues. The chain's CDR3 is CSVGGGRAGEQYF. The CDR3 nucleotides read TGCAGCGTTGGAGGCGGGAGAGCGGGCGAGCAGTACTTC.

This sequence joins TRBV5-1 and TRBJ2-1, with D possibly TRBD1 on 6 matching bases. CDR1 is SGHRS, CDR2 YFSETQ, per germline. V dropped 5 bases and J dropped 5 bases, with 11 bases sitting between them. The CDR3 consists of 13 residues. The CDR3 sequence: CASRNRVDNEQFF. The DNA of the CDR3 is TGCGCCAGCAGGAACAGGGTTGACAATGAGCAGTTCTTC. The whole variable domain, remainder taken from reference TRBV5-1 and TRBJ2-1, is KAGVTQTPRYLIKTRGQQVTLSCSPISGHRSVSWYQQTPGQGLQFLFEYFSETQRNKGNFPGRFSGRQFSNSRSEMNVSTLELGDSALYLCASRNRVDNEQFFGPGTRLTVL.

This clone was recorded once. The chain couples TRBV9 to TRBJ1-1; D uncertain. CDR3 size: 12 residues. The germline V gene has CDR1 SGDLS and CDR2 YYNGEE. V was pared by 3 bases and J by 5 bases, with 8 bases between. CDR3 protein: CASSALSTEAFF. The CDR3 DNA follows: TGTGCCAGCAGCGCCCTGAGTACTGAAGCTTTCTTT.

The chain joins TRBV5-1 to TRBJ2-1; D gene unclear. The CDR3 runs to 16 residues. V was pared by 2 bases and J by 2 bases, with 14 bases between. Germline CDR1 SGHRS, CDR2 YFSETQ. The CDR3 spells CASSFTTTGTYNEQFF. CDR3 nucleotides: TGCGCCAGCAGCTTCACTACGACTGGAACCTACAATGAGCAGTTCTTC.

The gene calls are TRBV10-2 and TRBJ1-2, with D possibly matching TRBD1 (5 bases). There are 13 residues in the CDR3. CDR1 is WSHSY, CDR2 SAAADI, per germline. Trimming took 8 bases from V and 6 from J, leaving 16 bases between them. CDR3: CASYGRGGNGYTF. The CDR3 coding sequence is TGCGCCAGCTACGGAAGGGGCGGGAATGGCTACACCTTC.

The genes are TRBV6-1 and TRBJ2-1, with D maybe TRBD2 (5 bases). Trimming pared 4 bases from V and 6 bases from J, leaving 10 bases between. Germline loops: CDR1 MNHNS, CDR2 SASEGT. The CDR3 sequence is 13 residues long. The CDR3 sequence: CASSVLGSNEQFF. The CDR3 DNA is TGTGCCAGCAGTGTTTTGGGGAGCAATGAGCAGTTCTTC.

This chain links TRBV9 with TRBJ2-2; 7 nucleotides match TRBD2. The CDR3 has 16 amino acids. Trimming at V came to 0 bases and at J to 8 bases, leaving 10 bases not matched to a gene. Germline V CDR1 and CDR2: SGDLS, YYNGEE. This CDR3 is CASSVAEGGRAGELFF. In DNA form, the CDR3 reads TGTGCCAGCAGCGTAGCTGAAGGCGGGAGAGCTGGGGAGCTGTTTTTT.

In this sample, this clone turned up once. V is TRBV5-1 and J is TRBJ2-4, with 8 positions matching TRBD1. V trimming: 3 bases; J trimming: 5 bases; junction bases outside the gene matches: 1. CDR1 is SGHRS, CDR2 YFSETQ, per germline. The CDR3 length is 13 residues. The CDR3 spells CASSSGGENIQYF. The CDR3 nucleotides are TGCGCCAGCAGCTCAGGGGGCGAAAACATTCAGTACTTC.

The chain combines TRBV9 with TRBJ1-2; 7 positions agree with TRBD1. V was clipped by 5 bases and J by 0 bases; unmatched bases: 7. Per germline, CDR1 SGDLS and CDR2 YYNGEE. The CDR3 loop spans 15 amino acids. This CDR3 is CASSASQGANYGYTF. CDR3 nucleotide sequence: TGTGCCAGCAGTGCCTCCCAGGGGGCTAACTATGGCTACACCTTC.

This clone turned up a few times. The J gene is TRBJ1-2, the V gene TRBV28; D is perhaps TRBD1 (5 bases). CDR3 length: 15 amino acids. Per germline, CDR1 MDHEN and CDR2 SYDVKM. Trimming pared 7 bases from V and 1 base from J, leaving 16 bases between. This CDR3 is CASTPPPGGNYGYTF. CDR3 in DNA: TGTGCCAGCACTCCCCCTCCCGGGGGTAACTATGGCTACACCTTC.

The chain joins TRBV5-1 to TRBJ1-2; perhaps TRBD1 as D (6 bases). Germline loops: CDR1 SGHRS, CDR2 YFSETQ. V lost 2 bases, J lost 6 bases, and 8 bases lay in between. The CDR3 extends over 12 amino acids. Here the CDR3 reads CASSFSGDGYTF. CDR3 nucleotides: TGCGCCAGCAGCTTTTCAGGGGATGGCTACACCTTC.

This chain links TRBV5-4 with TRBJ2-2, with TRBD1 identical over 7 bases. There are 14 residues in the CDR3. The V gene's germline CDR1 is SGHNT and CDR2 YYREEE (reference sequence). Trimming at V came to 5 bases and at J to 4 bases, leaving 5 bases not matched to a gene. The CDR3 DNA sequence: TGTGCCAGCAGTGGGACAGAAAGCACCGGGGAGCTGTTTTTT. It codes for CASSGTESTGELFF. Based on the CDR3 plus reference TRBV5-4 and TRBJ2-2, the full variable domain is ETGVTQSPTHLIKTRGQQVTLRCSSQSGHNTVSWYQQALGQGPQFIFQYYREEENGRGNFPPRFSGLQFPNYSSELNVNALELDDSALYLCASSGTESTGELFFGEGSRLTVL.